Listed below are T cell receptor beta chains from one sample, sequenced in a study of beta chain features in type 1 diabetes. Sequenced by immunoSEQ multiplex PCR; TCRdb stores in-frame clones only, minus some. The data hold over 150,000 clones, with roughly 8% observed a single time. Sequencing input: central memory CD4+ T cells from blood. These receptors were collected from a man between 18 and 29 years old with type 1 diabetes. CDR3s include the opening cysteine and the closing phenylalanine or tryptophan. The D gene is left open where the match is weak. Clone size is stated in some rows and not others, as once, few, many or a class when expanded.

>TRBV7-9|TRBD2|.|TRBJ2-5
CASSSPRRGGGTQYF
TGTGCCAGCAGCTCCCCCAGGCGGGGCGGGGGGACCCAGTACTTC
>TRBV7-8|TRBD1|.|TRBJ2-7
CASNRDSIDEQYF
TGTGCCAGTAACCGGGACAGTATCGACGAGCAGTACTTC
>TRBV5-1|TRBD1|few|TRBJ2-3
CASSSTPRGFMDTQYF
TGCGCCAGCAGCTCGACCCCCAGGGGGTTTATGGATACGCAGTATTTT
>TRBV29-1|.|.|TRBJ2-3
CSVGGLWGTDTQYF
TGCAGCGTTGGAGGACTTTGGGGCACAGATACGCAGTATTTT
>TRBV6-5|.|few|TRBJ1-2
CASSRTPGLYGYTF
TGTGCCAGCAGTCGGACACCAGGGCTCTATGGCTACACCTTC
>TRBV28|TRBD2|few|TRBJ2-7
CASSGTSGRPPYEQYF
TGTGCCAGCAGTGGGACTAGCGGGAGGCCTCCCTACGAGCAGTACTTC
>TRBV4-3|.|.|TRBJ1-3
CASSRTIRSTGNTIYF
TGCGCCAGCAGCCGGACTATACGTTCTACTGGAAACACCATATATTTT
>TRBV12-5|.|.|TRBJ2-7
CASGSYTGEQYF
TGTGCTAGTGGTTCCTACACGGGGGAGCAGTACTTC
>TRBV7-9|.|.|TRBJ2-7
CASSFGFAGMEQYF
TGTGCCAGCAGCTTCGGTTTCGCAGGGATGGAGCAGTACTTC
>TRBV6-5|.|.|TRBJ2-1
CASRYNNEQFF
TGTGCCAGCAGATATAACAATGAGCAGTTCTTC
>TRBV27|.|few|TRBJ2-1
CASRTPGLHNNEQFF
TGTGCCAGCAGAACGCCGGGACTGCATAACAATGAGCAGTTCTTC
>TRBV28|.|few|TRBJ2-5
CAARGETQYF
TGTGCAGCGAGAGGAGAGACCCAGTACTTC
>TRBV20-1|.|.|TRBJ2-7
CSASQTYEQYF
TGCAGTGCTAGTCAGACCTACGAGCAGTACTTC
>TRBV29-1|.|.|TRBJ1-2
CSVEVGGRTAGYTF
TGCAGCGTTGAAGTCGGGGGACGGACGGCTGGCTACACCTTC
>TRBV5-6|TRBD1|few|TRBJ1-2
CASSPKPQGAGGYTF
TGTGCCAGCAGCCCTAAGCCTCAGGGGGCGGGTGGCTACACCTTC
>TRBV7-2|TRBD1|.|TRBJ2-3
CASSPSGTGADTQYF
TGTGCCAGCAGCCCATCCGGGACAGGGGCAGATACGCAGTATTTT
>TRBV4-2|TRBD2|few|TRBJ2-2
CASSQVLGLAGGLNTGELFF
TGTGCCAGCAGCCAAGTTCTAGGACTAGCGGGGGGATTAAACACCGGGGAGCTGTTTTTT
>TRBV6-1|.|few|TRBJ2-2
CASSEVEGEDTGELFF
TGTGCCAGCAGTGAAGTCGAAGGGGAAGACACCGGGGAGCTGTTTTTT
>TRBV28|TRBD2|.|TRBJ2-2
CASSVAGQRELFF
TGTGCCAGCAGTGTAGCGGGGCAGCGGGAGCTGTTTTTT
>TRBV5-1|TRBD2|few|TRBJ2-1
CASSTGTNFYNEQFF
TGCGCCAGCAGCACGGGGACTAATTTCTACAATGAGCAGTTCTTC